The 25 T cell receptor beta chains below come from one sample, sequenced in a study of blood T cell repertoires in COVID-19. Sequenced by immunoSEQ multiplex PCR; TCRdb stores in-frame clones only, minus some. The repertoire includes approximately 400,000 clones, roughly 80% of them detected once, and more than 0.85% sits in the top ten. The sequencing input was peripheral blood. These receptor sequences come from a human donor with acute or convalescent COVID-19. The donor label of this sample is uncertain.

The rearrangement links TRBV18 to TRBJ2-3; unclear D gene. CDR3 length equals 15 residues. Germline V gene data show CDR1 as KGHSH and CDR2 as LQKENI. V was trimmed by 0 bases and J by 2 bases, leaving 9 bases between them. This chain's CDR3 is CASSPPKTPTDTQYF. DNA of the CDR3: TGTGCCAGCTCACCACCGAAAACTCCCACAGATACGCAGTATTTT.

The chain has TRBV19 and TRBJ1-1, with TRBD1 matching over 7 bases. Germline CDR1 is LNHDA and CDR2 is SQIVND (reference sequence). The length of the CDR3 is 16 residues. V gave up 5 bases and J gave up 0 bases; unmatched junction bases: 9. CDR3 sequence: CASSPQDRPMNTEAFF. CDR3 nucleotides: TGTGCCAGTAGTCCTCAGGACAGGCCAATGAACACTGAAGCTTTCTTT.

This clone was counted a few times. This CDR3 reads CASSLGALANEKLFF. The CDR3, as DNA: TGTGCCAGCAGTTTGGGAGCACTAGCTAATGAAAAACTGTTTTTT. The chain uses TRBV27 and TRBJ1-4; D is undetermined. This CDR3 spans 15 amino acids. Deletions cut 3 bases from V and 3 bases from J, with 11 bases between. Germline V lookup: CDR1 MNHEY, CDR2 SMNVEV (reference sequence).

The chain carries TRBV28 and TRBJ2-4; the D is unclear. V was clipped by 2 bases and J by 0 bases, with 11 bases between them. The CDR3 has 16 residues. The germline gives CDR1 MDHEN, CDR2 SYDVKM. The CDR3 nucleotides read TGTGCCAGCAGTTTAACAGCCACTCTAGCCAAAAACATTCAGTACTTC. It is translated as CASSLTATLAKNIQYF.

CDR3 residues: CATSDRGQRDGYTF. CDR3 DNA: TGTGCCACCAGTGATCGGGGACAAAGGGATGGCTACACCTTC. The rearrangement links TRBV24-1 to TRBJ1-2; tentatively, D is TRBD1 (6 bases). V lost 3 bases and J 6 bases, leaving 13 bases between the germline ends. Germline V gives CDR1 KGHDR, CDR2 SFDVKD. This CDR3 has 14 residues.

The chain has TRBV19 and TRBJ1-5, with D perhaps matching TRBD1 (6 bases). The germline V gene has CDR1 LNHDA and CDR2 SQIVND (reference sequence). Trimming pared 5 bases from V and 7 bases from J, leaving 15 bases between. CDR3 size: 14 residues. DNA of the CDR3: TGTGCCAGTAGTGTCCCGGGACATAACCAGCCCCAGCATTTT. Amino acid sequence: CASSVPGHNQPQHF. Supplemented by reference TRBV19 and TRBJ1-5, the full variable domain reads DGGITQSPKYLFRKEGQNVTLSCEQNLNHDAMYWYRQDPGQGLRLIYYSQIVNDFQKGDIAEGYSVSREKKESFPLTVTSAQKNPTAFYLCASSVPGHNQPQHFGDGTRLSIL.

The gene calls are TRBV2 and TRBJ1-2, with 7 positions matching TRBD1. The germline gives CDR1 SNHLY, CDR2 FYNNEI. The ends lost 2 bases at V and 7 bases at J; junction bases unmatched: 10. The CDR3 has 15 residues. The CDR3, as DNA: TGTGCCAGCAGTGAAAGGTCAGGGGGTATCTTTGGCTACACCTTC. This translates into CASSERSGGIFGYTF.

V gene TRBV6-5 combines with J gene TRBJ1-5; possibly TRBD1 for D (6 bases). V lost 5 bases and J lost 6, with 14 bases in between. CDR1 is MNHEY and CDR2 is SVGAGI in the germline V gene. The CDR3 totals 14 residues. The CDR3 nucleotides read TGTGCCAGCAGTCAACGGGGGGCGGTTCAGCCCCAGCATTTT. Protein sequence: CASSQRGAVQPQHF.

The CDR3 is CASSRTGWTEAFF. CDR3 DNA: TGTGCCAGCAGTCGGACAGGGTGGACTGAAGCTTTCTTT. The chain links TRBV12-3 or TRBV12-4 to TRBJ1-1, with 8 bases matching TRBD1. V dropped 5 bases and J dropped 5; count of bases not matched to a gene: 4. The CDR3 extends over 13 amino acids.

Points on this clone: At one end, the junction sequence differs from germline, possibly due to a read error. The chain joins TRBV2 to TRBJ1-5, with D perhaps matching TRBD1 (5 bases). CDR1 and CDR2 (germline): SNHLY, FYNNEI. There are 14 residues in the CDR3. The CDR3 is CATSREGRPQSQHF. DNA for the CDR3: TGTGCCACCTCAAGGGAGGGGCGACCTCAGTCCCAGCATTTT.

The rearrangement links TRBV6-2 or TRBV6-3 to TRBJ1-5; a weak D match, TRBD1 (5 bases). Germline loops: CDR1 MNHEY, CDR2 SVGEGT. The length of the CDR3 is 15 residues. V shed 6 bases and J shed 8 bases, with 20 bases lying between them. The CDR3 region is CASSPNTGLLEPQHF. The CDR3 DNA is TGTGCCAGCAGCCCCAACACAGGTCTGCTGGAGCCCCAGCATTTT.

V and J are TRBV28 and TRBJ1-1, with TRBD1 matching 7 bases. The germline V gene encodes CDR1 MDHEN and CDR2 SYDVKM. After removal of 6 bases from V and 4 bases from J, the junction contained 14 bases not matched to a gene. This CDR3 region has 16 residues. CDR3 in amino acids: CASRTDHRGSATEAFF. The DNA for the CDR3 is TGTGCCAGCAGAACCGATCACAGGGGAAGCGCCACTGAAGCTTTCTTT.

The J gene is TRBJ1-5, the V gene TRBV2; D remains ambiguous. The V gene lost 6 bases and the J gene lost 8 bases, with 14 bases spanning the gap. The CDR3 extends over 13 amino acids. In germline, CDR1 is SNHLY, CDR2 FYNNEI. CDR3 nucleotide sequence: TGTGCCAGCAGGCCCACTTTAACGGAGCCCCAGCATTTT. Its translation is CASRPTLTEPQHF.

The chain couples TRBV29-1 to TRBJ2-1, with TRBD2 identical over 7 bases. The CDR3 consists of 17 residues. Germline-derived CDR1 and CDR2 are SQVTM and ANQGSEA. The J segment lost 0 bases and the V segment lost 4 bases, leaving 12 bases of the junction unmatched. The CDR3 DNA reads as TGCAGCGTTGTTAGGCTGCGGGAGCGCAGCTCCTACAATGAGCAGTTCTTC. Translating gives CSVVRLRERSSYNEQFF.

CDR3 sequence: CASREGLAGLYEQYF. For the CDR3, the DNA is TGTGCCAGCAGAGAAGGACTAGCGGGTCTCTACGAGCAGTACTTC. V gene TRBV27 combines with J gene TRBJ2-7, with 11 positions matching TRBD2. J lost 3 bases, V lost 6 bases, and 7 bases had no gene match. The CDR3 sequence is 15 residues long. Germline CDR1 MNHEY, CDR2 SMNVEV (reference sequence).

The rearrangement uses TRBV7-8 and TRBJ2-7, with 10 bases matching TRBD2. The germline V gene has CDR1 SGHVS and CDR2 FQNEAQ. The CDR3 runs to 19 residues. The trim removed 2 bases at V and 6 bases at J, leaving 19 bases unmatched. The DNA for the CDR3 is TGTGCCAGCAGCTTACAAAGTGTGCCGAGCGGGGGGGCGCCCGGCGAGCAGTACTTC. It specifies CASSLQSVPSGGAPGEQYF.

In this sample, this clone turned up a few times. The V gene is TRBV6-6, the J gene TRBJ1-5; the match to TRBD1 covers 7 bases. The CDR3 is 14 amino acids. Germline assignment: CDR1 MNHNY and CDR2 SVGAGI (reference sequence). The trim removed 6 bases at V and 7 bases at J, leaving 9 bases unmatched. The CDR3 coding sequence is TGTGCCAGCAGCTCGACAGGGAGGTGGCAGCCCCAGCATTTT. Translation: CASSSTGRWQPQHF.

This clone occurred once. The rearrangement joins TRBV5-4 to TRBJ1-1; D is unclear. Germline V lookup: CDR1 SGHNT, CDR2 YYREEE (reference sequence). The CDR3 covers 14 residues. Trimming pared 4 bases from V and 0 bases from J, leaving 10 bases between. The DNA for the CDR3 is TGTGCCAGCAGCCTTCCCTCCTTGAACACTGAAGCTTTCTTT. Protein sequence: CASSLPSLNTEAFF.

The chain employs TRBV12-3 or TRBV12-4 and TRBJ2-3; 7 bases are shared with TRBD1. The CDR3 spans 13 residues. With V trimmed by 6 bases and J by 4 bases, 4 bases remained unmatched. CDR3 amino acids: CASRQGSSDTQYF. CDR3 DNA sequence: TGTGCCAGCAGACAGGGGAGTTCAGATACGCAGTATTTT.

CDR3 sequence reads: CASSVLQGGPYGYTF. Written as DNA, the CDR3 is TGCGCCAGCAGCGTACTACAGGGGGGCCCATATGGCTACACCTTC. This chain uses TRBV5-1 with TRBJ1-2; 8 nucleotides agree with TRBD1. V lost 4 bases to trimming and J lost 5 bases; unmatched junction nucleotides: 10. In germline, CDR1 is SGHRS, CDR2 YFSETQ. The length of the CDR3 is 15 residues.

The chain is built from TRBV7-9 and TRBJ1-1; D perhaps matches TRBD1 (6 bases). The germline gives CDR1 SEHNR, CDR2 FQNEAQ (reference sequence). V was shortened by 2 bases and J by 2 bases, with 12 bases between the two germline ends. This CDR3 comprises 15 residues. Written as DNA, the CDR3 is TGTGCCAGCAGCTTAAGGGGGATCATAAACACTGAAGCTTTCTTT. Translated: CASSLRGIINTEAFF. Based on the CDR3 plus reference TRBV7-9 and TRBJ1-1, the full variable domain is DTGVSQNPRHKITKRGQNVTFRCDPISEHNRLYWYRQTLGQGPEFLTYFQNEAQLEKSRLLSDRFSAERPKGSFSTLEIQRTEQGDSAMYLCASSLRGIINTEAFFGQGTRLTVV.

The chain has TRBV9 and TRBJ2-7; D is undetermined. Trimming removed 0 bases from V and 2 bases from J, with 9 bases in between. Germline CDR1 is SGDLS and CDR2 is YYNGEE. The CDR3 covers 14 residues. CDR3 loop: CASSVGVGAYEQYF. DNA of the CDR3: TGTGCCAGCAGCGTAGGGGTAGGAGCCTACGAGCAGTACTTC.

This chain uses TRBV4-1 with TRBJ1-2; TRBD1 matches at 7 bases. The CDR3 totals 16 residues. V shed 1 base and J 4 bases; nucleotides not matched to a gene: 9. Germline CDR1 reads MGHRA; CDR2 reads YSYEKL. DNA of the CDR3: TGCGCCAGCAGCCAAGTTATAGGGGGCGAAGGCTATGGCTACACCTTC. Translation gives CASSQVIGGEGYGYTF.

The V and J genes are TRBV4-1 and TRBJ2-1; no definite D call. Germline lookup yields CDR1 MGHRA and CDR2 YSYEKL. The V and J ends lost 1 base and 4 bases respectively, with 17 bases between them. This CDR3 is built from 17 residues. The CDR3 reads CASSQGSVVAAYNEQFF. DNA for the CDR3: TGCGCCAGCAGCCAAGGGTCGGTGGTGGCGGCTTACAATGAGCAGTTCTTC.

The CDR3 DNA reads TGCGCCAGCAGCCAATTAACCGGGACACGGACTAATGAAAAACTGTTTTTT. This gives the protein CASSQLTGTRTNEKLFF. The chain recombines TRBV4-1 with TRBJ1-4; weak D call: TRBD1 (6 bases). The CDR3 length is 17 residues. CDR1 is MGHRA, CDR2 YSYEKL, per germline. Trimming removed 2 bases at V and 2 bases at J, with 15 bases between.